This T cell receptor (beta chain) was identified in a study of blood T cell repertoires in COVID-19. Participant age was roughly 18 to 95 years, and participants resided in approximately 24 US areas. Profiled with immunoSEQ multiplex PCR; TCRdb holds only in-frame clones, not every one. The sample shows 150,000 to 200,000 clones, approximately 80% of them seen only once. This CDR3 region has 16 residues. The V gene's germline CDR1 is LNHDA and CDR2 SQIVND (reference sequence). Trimming cost V 5 bases and J 3 bases; bases outside gene matches: 10. The sequenced material came from PBMCs or T cells enriched from blood (not recorded which). The chain employs TRBV19 and TRBJ2-3; 8 bases align to TRBD2. The TCR sequence derives from a man aged 35-49 years who had recovered from COVID-19. Written as DNA, the CDR3 is TGTGCCAGTAGTCCCACCAGAGCGGGGGTGACAGATACGCAGTATTTT. This gives the protein CASSPTRAGVTDTQYF.